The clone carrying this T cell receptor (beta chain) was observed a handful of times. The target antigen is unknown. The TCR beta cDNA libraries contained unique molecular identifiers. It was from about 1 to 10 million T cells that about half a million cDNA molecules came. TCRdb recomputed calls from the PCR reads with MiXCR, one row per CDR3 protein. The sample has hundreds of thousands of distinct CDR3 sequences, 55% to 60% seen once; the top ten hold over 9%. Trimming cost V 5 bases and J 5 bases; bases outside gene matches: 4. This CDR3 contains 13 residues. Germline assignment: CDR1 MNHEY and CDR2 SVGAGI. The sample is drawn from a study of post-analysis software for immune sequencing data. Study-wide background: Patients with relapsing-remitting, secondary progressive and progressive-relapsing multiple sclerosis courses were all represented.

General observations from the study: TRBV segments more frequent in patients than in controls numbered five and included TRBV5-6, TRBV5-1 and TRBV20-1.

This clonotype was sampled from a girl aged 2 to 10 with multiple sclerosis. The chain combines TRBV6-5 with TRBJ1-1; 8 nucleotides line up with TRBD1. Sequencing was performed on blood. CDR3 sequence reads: CASSRTGITEAFF. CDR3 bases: TGTGCCAGCAGTCGGACAGGGATAACTGAAGCTTTCTTT.